These T cell receptor beta chains were read from a single sample in a study of T cell changes during pregnancy in multiple sclerosis. TCRdb's table, derived via immunoSEQ multiplex PCR, lists solely in-frame clones and lacks some. The table shows about 42,000 clones, with approximately 90% occurring only once. The sample consisted of CD4+ T cells from peripheral blood mononuclear cells, taken in the second trimester of pregnancy. These receptors all come from a female donor with multiple sclerosis, enrolled in a pregnancy study. Each CDR3 is given with its conserved first and last residue. The order of the fields is clone size, J gene, V gene, D gene, CDR3 protein, CDR3 DNA. D genes are given only for firm matches. The size of a clone is reported for some rows only, either as once, few or many, or as a class for expanded clones.

clone_size: .
j_call: TRBJ2-6
v_call: TRBV28
d_call: TRBD1
cdr3_aa: CASSLTQGSGANVLTF
cdr3_nt: TGTGCCAGCAGTTTGACACAGGGGTCTGGGGCCAACGTCCTGACTTTC

clone_size: once
j_call: TRBJ2-1
v_call: TRBV29-1
d_call: TRBD2
cdr3_aa: CSAPGLALNEQFF
cdr3_nt: TGCAGCGCCCCGGGACTAGCTTTAAATGAGCAGTTCTTC

clone_size: .
j_call: TRBJ2-1
v_call: TRBV5-1
d_call: .
cdr3_aa: CASRSFGGERDEQFF
cdr3_nt: TGCGCCAGCAGATCTTTTGGGGGCGAACGGGATGAGCAGTTCTTC

clone_size: .
j_call: TRBJ2-2
v_call: TRBV28
d_call: .
cdr3_aa: CASSWDMYAGELFF
cdr3_nt: TGTGCCAGCAGCTGGGACATGTATGCCGGGGAGCTGTTTTTT

clone_size: .
j_call: TRBJ2-1
v_call: TRBV5-1
d_call: .
cdr3_aa: CASSLVAATFNEQFF
cdr3_nt: TGCGCCAGCAGCTTAGTAGCGGCAACTTTCAATGAGCAGTTCTTC

clone_size: few
j_call: TRBJ2-1
v_call: TRBV7-8
d_call: .
cdr3_aa: CASSPKRLSDTYNEQFF
cdr3_nt: TGTGCCAGCAGCCCAAAACGCCTTAGCGATACCTACAATGAGCAGTTCTTC

clone_size: .
j_call: TRBJ2-5
v_call: TRBV7-2
d_call: TRBD1
cdr3_aa: CASSLRTGYQETQYF
cdr3_nt: TGTGCCAGCAGCTTAAGGACAGGATACCAAGAGACCCAGTACTTC

clone_size: .
j_call: TRBJ2-1
v_call: TRBV2
d_call: TRBD2
cdr3_aa: CASKATSGSVGEQFF
cdr3_nt: TGTGCCAGCAAGGCGACTAGCGGGTCGGTCGGTGAGCAGTTCTTC

clone_size: .
j_call: TRBJ2-3
v_call: TRBV27
d_call: .
cdr3_aa: CASSLDLGPGTDTQYF
cdr3_nt: TGTGCCAGCAGCTTAGATCTGGGCCCTGGTACAGATACGCAGTATTTT

clone_size: .
j_call: TRBJ2-1
v_call: TRBV28
d_call: TRBD1
cdr3_aa: CASSLGDREANEQFF
cdr3_nt: TGTGCCAGCAGTTTGGGGGACAGGGAGGCCAATGAGCAGTTCTTC

clone_size: .
j_call: TRBJ2-3
v_call: TRBV11-2
d_call: TRBD2
cdr3_aa: CASSERAGGMFDTQYF
cdr3_nt: TGTGCCAGCAGCGAGCGAGCGGGAGGGATGTTTGATACGCAGTATTTT

clone_size: .
j_call: TRBJ2-1
v_call: TRBV27
d_call: TRBD1
cdr3_aa: CASSFYRGLSDEQFF
cdr3_nt: TGTGCCAGCAGTTTTTACAGGGGGCTGAGCGATGAGCAGTTCTTC

clone_size: few
j_call: TRBJ2-7
v_call: TRBV2
d_call: TRBD2
cdr3_aa: CASSGVTSGVVYF
cdr3_nt: TGTGCCAGCAGTGGGGTGACTAGCGGAGTTGTGTACTTC

clone_size: .
j_call: TRBJ2-7
v_call: TRBV6-1
d_call: .
cdr3_aa: CASSLEHYEQYF
cdr3_nt: TGTGCCAGCAGCTTAGAGCACTACGAGCAGTACTTC

clone_size: .
j_call: TRBJ2-1
v_call: TRBV4-1
d_call: TRBD2
cdr3_aa: CASSQSSGSSYNEQFF
cdr3_nt: TGCGCCAGCAGCCAGAGTAGCGGGAGCTCCTACAATGAGCAGTTCTTC

clone_size: .
j_call: TRBJ2-7
v_call: TRBV6-6
d_call: TRBD1
cdr3_aa: CASMGVGQGFTYEQYF
cdr3_nt: TGTGCCAGCATGGGTGTGGGACAGGGGTTCACCTACGAGCAGTACTTC

clone_size: .
j_call: TRBJ2-3
v_call: TRBV10-3
d_call: .
cdr3_aa: CAIKIEGSTDTQYF
cdr3_nt: TGTGCCATCAAGATTGAGGGAAGCACAGATACGCAGTATTTT

clone_size: .
j_call: TRBJ1-1
v_call: TRBV12-2
d_call: .
cdr3_aa: CASRSRGTPRNTEAFF
cdr3_nt: TGTGCAAGTCGTTCTCGGGGGACCCCGCGGAACACTGAAGCTTTCTTT

clone_size: .
j_call: TRBJ1-2
v_call: TRBV14
d_call: .
cdr3_aa: CASSQDWAHGHTF
cdr3_nt: TGTGCCAGCAGCCAAGATTGGGCGCATGGCCACACCTTC

clone_size: .
j_call: TRBJ1-1
v_call: TRBV5-1
d_call: TRBD1
cdr3_aa: CASSYGLTGGGNTEAFF
cdr3_nt: TGCGCCAGCAGCTACGGCCTAACAGGGGGCGGGAACACTGAAGCTTTCTTT

clone_size: .
j_call: TRBJ1-2
v_call: TRBV18
d_call: TRBD1
cdr3_aa: CASSPGTDYGYTF
cdr3_nt: TGTGCCAGCTCACCAGGGACAGACTATGGCTACACCTTC

clone_size: .
j_call: TRBJ1-4
v_call: TRBV15
d_call: .
cdr3_aa: CATSNRVTGEKLFF
cdr3_nt: TGTGCCACCAGCAACAGGGTTACGGGAGAAAAACTGTTTTTT

clone_size: .
j_call: TRBJ2-4
v_call: TRBV13
d_call: TRBD2
cdr3_aa: CASSYGLAGRGNIQYF
cdr3_nt: TGTGCCAGCAGCTACGGACTAGCGGGAAGGGGAAACATTCAGTACTTC

clone_size: .
j_call: TRBJ1-1
v_call: TRBV15
d_call: TRBD1
cdr3_aa: CATSSSSPRLLTGEAFF
cdr3_nt: TGTGCCACCAGCAGTTCGAGCCCACGCCTGTTGACAGGGGAGGCTTTCTTT

clone_size: .
j_call: TRBJ2-2
v_call: TRBV5-6
d_call: TRBD2
cdr3_aa: CASSPRRAGVRVGTGELFF
cdr3_nt: TGTGCCAGCAGCCCCCGACGGGCGGGAGTACGTGTTGGGACCGGGGAGCTGTTTTTT

clone_size: .
j_call: TRBJ1-1
v_call: TRBV5-4
d_call: TRBD1
cdr3_aa: CASSPRDRDEAFF
cdr3_nt: TGTGCCAGCAGCCCCCGGGACAGGGATGAAGCTTTCTTT

clone_size: .
j_call: TRBJ2-1
v_call: TRBV28
d_call: .
cdr3_aa: CASSFRETTGNNEQFF
cdr3_nt: TGTGCCAGCAGCTTCCGAGAGACGACGGGAAACAATGAGCAGTTCTTC

clone_size: once
j_call: TRBJ2-1
v_call: TRBV19
d_call: .
cdr3_aa: CASSIGQVYNEQFF
cdr3_nt: TGTGCCAGTAGTATAGGGCAGGTTTACAATGAGCAGTTCTTC

clone_size: once
j_call: TRBJ1-3
v_call: TRBV9
d_call: TRBD1
cdr3_aa: CASSVVNGGTGGASGNTIYF
cdr3_nt: TGTGCCAGCAGCGTAGTAAACGGGGGGACAGGGGGCGCATCTGGAAACACCATATATTTT

clone_size: .
j_call: TRBJ2-1
v_call: TRBV15
d_call: TRBD1
cdr3_aa: CATSGPDRGYNEQFF
cdr3_nt: TGTGCCACCAGCGGCCCGGACAGGGGATACAATGAGCAGTTCTTC

clone_size: .
j_call: TRBJ2-1
v_call: TRBV4-2
d_call: TRBD1
cdr3_aa: CASSPGQGYNEQFF
cdr3_nt: TGTGCCAGCAGCCCTGGACAGGGCTACAATGAGCAGTTCTTC

clone_size: once
j_call: TRBJ2-1
v_call: TRBV7-2
d_call: TRBD2
cdr3_aa: CASSLGVAGRDIDEQFF
cdr3_nt: TGTGCCAGCAGCTTAGGGGTAGCGGGAAGGGATATTGATGAGCAGTTCTTC

clone_size: .
j_call: TRBJ2-7
v_call: TRBV29-1
d_call: TRBD1
cdr3_aa: CSVGRTGAYEQYF
cdr3_nt: TGCAGCGTGGGGCGGACAGGGGCGTACGAGCAGTACTTC

clone_size: .
j_call: TRBJ2-3
v_call: TRBV2
d_call: TRBD2
cdr3_aa: CASSESSGSGDTQYF
cdr3_nt: TGTGCCAGCAGTGAAAGTAGCGGGAGTGGAGATACGCAGTATTTT

clone_size: .
j_call: TRBJ2-7
v_call: TRBV29-1
d_call: TRBD2
cdr3_aa: CSATSSSYEQYF
cdr3_nt: TGCAGCGCGACTAGCAGCTCCTACGAGCAGTACTTC

clone_size: .
j_call: TRBJ1-5
v_call: TRBV25-1
d_call: .
cdr3_aa: CASSATGNQPQHF
cdr3_nt: TGTGCCAGCAGTGCGACAGGAAATCAGCCCCAGCATTTT

clone_size: .
j_call: TRBJ2-1
v_call: TRBV12-5
d_call: .
cdr3_aa: CASGLAGSHHQFF
cdr3_nt: TGTGCTAGTGGTTTGGCTGGGAGCCATCACCAGTTCTTC

clone_size: .
j_call: TRBJ1-5
v_call: TRBV14
d_call: TRBD1
cdr3_aa: CASSQEEDRPEGQPQHF
cdr3_nt: TGTGCCAGCAGCCAAGAGGAGGACAGGCCGGAAGGTCAGCCCCAGCATTTT

clone_size: .
j_call: TRBJ2-3
v_call: TRBV19
d_call: TRBD1
cdr3_aa: CASSALYGQGVADTQYF
cdr3_nt: TGTGCCAGTAGTGCCCTATATGGACAGGGGGTAGCAGATACGCAGTATTTT

clone_size: .
j_call: TRBJ2-7
v_call: TRBV11-2
d_call: TRBD2
cdr3_aa: CASSAAGGPMEEQYF
cdr3_nt: TGTGCCAGCAGCGCAGCGGGAGGGCCGATGGAGGAGCAGTACTTC

clone_size: .
j_call: TRBJ2-7
v_call: TRBV27
d_call: TRBD1
cdr3_aa: CASSPGTGVIGSYEQYF
cdr3_nt: TGTGCCAGCAGCCCCGGGACAGGGGTGATCGGCTCCTACGAGCAGTACTTC

clone_size: .
j_call: TRBJ2-2
v_call: TRBV28
d_call: .
cdr3_aa: CASSLKGGGTGELFF
cdr3_nt: TGTGCCAGCAGTTTGAAGGGAGGAGGAACCGGGGAGCTGTTTTTT

clone_size: .
j_call: TRBJ2-7
v_call: TRBV5-1
d_call: .
cdr3_aa: CASRQGAAESYEQYF
cdr3_nt: TGCGCCAGCAGACAGGGCGCGGCGGAATCCTACGAGCAGTACTTC

clone_size: .
j_call: TRBJ2-3
v_call: TRBV4-2
d_call: TRBD2
cdr3_aa: CASSQDRAGVGDTQYF
cdr3_nt: TGTGCCAGCAGCCAAGATCGAGCGGGAGTTGGAGATACGCAGTATTTT

clone_size: medium-sized
j_call: TRBJ2-7
v_call: TRBV5-4
d_call: .
cdr3_aa: CASSLIGAGEQYF
cdr3_nt: TGTGCCAGCAGCTTGATCGGAGCCGGCGAGCAGTACTTC

clone_size: .
j_call: TRBJ1-1
v_call: TRBV11-1
d_call: TRBD1
cdr3_aa: CASSRRKSGGNTEAFF
cdr3_nt: TGTGCCAGCAGCCGACGTAAGTCAGGGGGTAACACTGAAGCTTTCTTT

clone_size: .
j_call: TRBJ1-2
v_call: TRBV28
d_call: .
cdr3_aa: CASTTERSGYTF
cdr3_nt: TGTGCCAGCACTACGGAGCGGTCTGGCTACACCTTC

clone_size: .
j_call: TRBJ1-1
v_call: TRBV11-3
d_call: .
cdr3_aa: CASSLGVRAEAFF
cdr3_nt: TGTGCCAGCAGCTTAGGAGTCCGGGCTGAAGCTTTCTTT

clone_size: .
j_call: TRBJ1-5
v_call: TRBV5-4
d_call: .
cdr3_aa: CASSLGGGGTNQPQHF
cdr3_nt: TGTGCCAGCAGCTTGGGGGGTGGGGGGACCAATCAGCCCCAGCATTTT

clone_size: .
j_call: TRBJ2-1
v_call: TRBV7-2
d_call: TRBD2
cdr3_aa: CASGLAGGSYNEQFF
cdr3_nt: TGTGCCTCGGGCCTAGCGGGAGGGTCCTACAATGAGCAGTTCTTC

clone_size: .
j_call: TRBJ2-7
v_call: TRBV7-2
d_call: TRBD1
cdr3_aa: CASSPGGTGLSTYEQYF
cdr3_nt: TGTGCCAGCAGCCCGGGTGGGACAGGGTTATCTACCTACGAGCAGTACTTC

clone_size: .
j_call: TRBJ1-1
v_call: TRBV28
d_call: .
cdr3_aa: CATVTGLNTEAFF
cdr3_nt: TGTGCCACCGTGACAGGTCTGAACACTGAAGCTTTCTTT

clone_size: once
j_call: TRBJ2-4
v_call: TRBV28
d_call: .
cdr3_aa: CASSPSGWKNIQYF
cdr3_nt: TGTGCCAGTAGTCCGAGCGGATGGAAAAACATTCAGTACTTC

clone_size: .
j_call: TRBJ2-3
v_call: TRBV7-8
d_call: TRBD2
cdr3_aa: CASSLRVAGGTRGDTQYF
cdr3_nt: TGTGCCAGCAGCTTAAGGGTAGCGGGAGGAACCAGGGGAGATACGCAGTATTTT